The entry that follows covers one T cell receptor (beta chain) sequence. What it recognizes is unknown. Here immunoSEQ multiplex PCR was the method, and the copy in TCRdb shows in-frame clones only, minus some. The sample lists 60,000 to 80,000 clones; around 86% were seen once. This entry belongs to a study of OX40 agonist ivuxolimab in advanced cancers. Study-level background: The treatment was a fully human IgG2 OX40 agonist, ivuxolimab. Having had anti-PD-1, anti-PD-L1 or anti-CTLA-4 therapy before was allowed, and approximately 40% had some.

J gave up 7 bases and V 4 bases, and 3 bases lay outside the gene matches. CDR1 and CDR2 (germline): SGHVS, FQNEAQ. The CDR3 length is 13 residues. Study-wide points: Certain nonresponders likewise exhibited a low normalized T-cell clonal expansion. In general, CD8+ T cells held more expanded clones than CD4+ did, on average.

This chain uses TRBV7-8 with TRBJ1-5; 8 nucleotides align to TRBD1. The sequence was obtained from an adult with an advanced solid tumor such as melanoma, head and neck, liver or kidney cancer. The sample consisted of CD4+ or CD8+ T cells sorted from blood, taken in a trial of the OX40 agonist ivuxolimab. The CDR3 here is CASSWDRSQPQHF. The DNA for the CDR3 is TGTGCCAGCAGCTGGGACAGGTCACAGCCCCAGCATTTT.